This record covers a single T cell receptor (beta chain). This sample was included in a study of blood T cell repertoires in COVID-19. Source study methods: Using reference gene primer amplification, nucleated cell counts were estimated. Profiling relied on immunoSEQ multiplex PCR, and the TCRdb table lists in-frame clones only, not all of them. That table furnishes V, J and clone size, whereas the DNA furnished D and trimming. The profile shows about 120,000 clones, 65% to 85% of them singletons. Germline values: CDR1 SGHRS, CDR2 YFSETQ. The trim removed 0 bases at V and 7 bases at J, leaving 6 bases unmatched. The CDR3 runs 16 residues.

The V gene is TRBV5-1, the J gene TRBJ1-6; 8 bases match TRBD1. The sample taken for sequencing was peripheral blood. The sequence derives from an older woman with acute or convalescent COVID-19. The CDR3 region has the DNA TGCGCCAGCAGCTTGGCCGGGGGGACAGGCAATTCACCCCTCCACTTT. It specifies CASSLAGGTGNSPLHF.